The entry below describes one T cell receptor (beta chain). This clone's antigen is unknown. Per-base qualities were not stored, and no clone one base away is much larger. Each collaborating institution followed its own protocols to collect whole blood in K2EDTA tubes. For TCRbeta analysis, collaborators shipped samples in one of three forms: frozen whole blood, isolated PBMCs, or DNA extracted from either of those sample types. From a lookup of the germline V gene, CDR1 and CDR2 are MNHNS and SASEGT. The CDR3, cysteine through phenylalanine, is 17 amino acids long. The DNA shown is the 51-base CDR3, in frame from base 1. The germline V end is reduced by 3 bases and the J end by 0 bases; junction bases left unmatched: 6. This record belongs to a study of blood T cell repertoires in COVID-19 (dated by TCRdb to 2020 to 2022). Turning to the overall study: Collaborator samples came from the United States, Italy and Spain and covered acute and convalescent phases of COVID-19. The prospective study material was composed of cDNA or gDNA derived from T cells, B-cell-depleted T cells, or PBMCs. Subjects who had been exposed to COVID-19, were actively infected with it, or had recovered from it provided the deeply sampled blood TCRbeta repertoires that made up the dataset. A freely available public database, intended as a resource for researchers studying the immune response to SARS-CoV-2, is where the repertoires were released. Samples were obtained from the ongoing ImmuneRACE study (first 160 participants) and from 1,254 subjects provided by 6 global collaborators. A de-identified subject ID, COVID-19 status, age in years and sex were almost always included in the sample metadata. Where available, HLA class I and class II types were taken from metadata supplied by the sample provider and were not determined by assay-based typing. Findings and caveats that apply to the study as a whole: The quantity of clinical and demographic metadata differed by source and by participant and was supplied without curation.

The immunoSEQ Assay, a bias-controlled multiplex PCR, was used to amplify TCRbeta CDR3 regions from genomic DNA. As for the authors' bioinformatics: Nucleated cell counts per sample were estimated from amplification of reference gene primers within the assay. To quantify the absolute abundance of each unique TCRbeta CDR3 rearrangement, sequence reads were collapsed and filtered. Productive Simpson clonality was computed per sample as the square root of Simpson's diversity index over productive rearrangements. TCRdb took over this immuneACCESS table, retaining in-frame rearrangements with V and J assigned. Such tables are incomplete; in checked studies, under half of the missing clones stem from an unresolved V gene, and the remainder is unexplained. That table supplies the V and J calls and clone size; D and trimming were determined from the DNA. The sample records about 190,000 clones, around four fifths of which are singletons. 2.5% to 3% of the sample is held by the ten biggest clonotypes.

The source of this sequence is a man aged 50 to 60 with active or convalescent COVID-19. The sequenced sample consisted of peripheral blood. The rearrangement combines TRBV6-1 with TRBJ1-1, with TRBD1 identical over 11 junction bases. CDR3 loop: CASSELGQGGMNTEAFF. The DNA reads TGTGCCAGCAGTGAGTTGGGACAGGGGGGTATGAACACTGAAGCTTTCTTT.